The 13 T cell receptor beta chains below were found in one sample sequenced in a study of cytomegalovirus exposure and HLA in healthy donors. Data came from immunoSEQ multiplex PCR; TCRdb stores just in-frame clones and leaves some out. Among 250,000 to 300,000 clones listed, 86% were seen once. The specimen was PBMCs. These receptors all come from a woman between 18 and 29 years old in good health and CMV-seronegative.

The chain has TRBV18 and TRBJ1-2; D is ambiguous. The CDR3 length is 13 residues. V lost 2 bases to trimming and J lost 4 bases, with 8 bases between them. Looked up from germline, CDR1 is KGHSH and CDR2 is LQKENI. The CDR3 region is CASSPGDGYGYTF. The CDR3 nucleotides are TGTGCCAGCTCACCAGGAGATGGCTATGGCTACACCTTC.

The V and J genes are TRBV2 and TRBJ2-7; 8 bases map to TRBD1. With V trimmed by 7 bases and J by 3 bases, 11 bases remained unmatched. CDR3 length equals 15 residues. CDR1 and CDR2 (germline): SNHLY, FYNNEI. CDR3 sequence reads: CASNPQGQVGYEQYF. The DNA of the CDR3 is TGTGCCAGCAATCCACAGGGACAGGTGGGCTACGAGCAGTACTTC. Variable domain in full (rest from reference TRBV2 and TRBJ2-7): EPEVTQTPSHQVTQMGQEVILRCVPISNHLYFYWYRQILGQKVEFLVSFYNNEISEKSEIFDDQFSVERPDGSNFTLKIRSTKLEDSAMYFCASNPQGQVGYEQYFGPGTRLTVT.

DNA for the CDR3: TGTGCCAGCAGTGACATCAGCGGGAGCGCGGACGTTGACACAGATACGCAGTATTTT. Amino acid sequence: CASSDISGSADVDTDTQYF. The V gene is TRBV6-1, the J gene TRBJ2-3; TRBD2 aligns across 8 bases. CDR1 and CDR2 from the germline V gene are MNHNS and SASEGT. CDR3 length equals 19 residues. V dropped 3 bases and J dropped 2; count of bases not matched to a gene: 16.

This clone has only one observation. The chain links TRBV5-1 to TRBJ1-2, with 7 bases lining up with TRBD1. The CDR3 totals 12 residues. CDR1 is SGHRS, CDR2 YFSETQ, per germline. V gave up 4 bases and J gave up 7 bases; unmatched junction bases: 4. The CDR3 loop is CASSGTEFGYTF. The CDR3, as DNA: TGCGCCAGCAGCGGGACAGAGTTTGGCTACACCTTC. Drawing the rest from reference TRBV5-1 and TRBJ1-2, the complete variable domain is KAGVTQTPRYLIKTRGQQVTLSCSPISGHRSVSWYQQTPGQGLQFLFEYFSETQRNKGNFPGRFSGRQFSNSRSEMNVSTLELGDSALYLCASSGTEFGYTFGSGTRLTVV.

V is TRBV7-2 and J is TRBJ2-7; D gene uncertain. With 2 bases removed from V and 5 bases from J, the gap between germline ends came to 7 bases. The CDR3 extends over 12 amino acids. Germline CDR1 is SGHTA and CDR2 is FQGNSA. Here the CDR3 reads CASSLLFHEQYF. CDR3 sequence (DNA): TGTGCCAGCAGCTTACTTTTCCACGAGCAGTACTTC. Looking up the rest from reference TRBV7-2 and TRBJ2-7 gives the full variable domain: GAGVSQSPSNKVTEKGKDVELRCDPISGHTALYWYRQSLGQGLEFLIYFQGNSAPDKSGLPSDRFSAERTGGSVSTLTIQRTQQEDSAVYLCASSLLFHEQYFGPGTRLTVT.

The genes are TRBV29-1 and TRBJ1-1; D is ambiguous. Germline V gene data show CDR1 as SQVTM and CDR2 as ANQGSEA. V was trimmed by 4 bases and J by 1 base, leaving 10 bases between them. There are 13 residues in the CDR3. CDR3 coding DNA: TGCAGCGTTGGCCAGGAAGAGAACACTGAAGCTTTCTTT. This translates into CSVGQEENTEAFF.

This clone was counted a few times. The chain has TRBV2 and TRBJ1-2, with 8 bases that match TRBD1. The length of the CDR3 is 15 residues. Germline-derived CDR1 and CDR2 are SNHLY and FYNNEI. The V and J ends lost 6 bases and 5 bases, in that order; junction bases with no gene match: 11. The CDR3 DNA reads as TGTGCCAGCAGGCCTGGGCAGGGGGCGCCTTATGGCTACACCTTC. Encoded protein: CASRPGQGAPYGYTF.

This sequence joins TRBV18 and TRBJ2-3, with 8 bases identical to TRBD1. Germline V gives CDR1 KGHSH, CDR2 LQKENI. V was pared by 3 bases and J by 5 bases, with 7 bases of the junction left unmatched. This CDR3 comprises 15 residues. CDR3 DNA sequence: TGTGCCAGCTCACCGGACAGGGTGAAAAGAGATACGCAGTATTTT. It codes for CASSPDRVKRDTQYF.

The chain is built from TRBV5-1 and TRBJ2-3, with 12 bases lining up with TRBD2. The germline V gene encodes CDR1 SGHRS and CDR2 YFSETQ. Trimming removed 0 bases from V and 6 bases from J; junction bases left unmatched: 11. This CDR3 contains 18 residues. CDR3 amino acids: CASSLEGLAGGARDTQYF. The CDR3 nucleotides read TGCGCCAGCAGCTTGGAGGGTCTAGCGGGAGGGGCTCGCGATACGCAGTATTTT.

V usage is TRBV19 and J usage is TRBJ2-1, with 7 bases lining up with TRBD2. This CDR3 spans 15 amino acids. V gave up 5 bases and J gave up 0 bases; unmatched junction bases: 4. Per the germline V gene, CDR1 is LNHDA and CDR2 is SQIVND (reference sequence). The CDR3 coding sequence is TGTGCCAGTAGTCTGGGCGGGGGCTCCTACAATGAGCAGTTCTTC. Translation: CASSLGGGSYNEQFF.

There are a few counts of this clone. The junction shows a germline mismatch at one end, possibly a read error. The chain employs TRBV11-2 and TRBJ1-1, with 9 bases matching TRBD1. This CDR3 has 14 residues. The germline V gene has CDR1 SGHAT and CDR2 FQNNGV. The CDR3, as DNA: TGTGCCAGCAGCTTAGTACAGGGGGCTACTGGAGCTTTCTTT. It yields the protein CASSLVQGATGAFF.

The gene calls are TRBV5-1 and TRBJ1-2; D gene ambiguous. There are 16 residues in the CDR3. V was trimmed by 4 bases and J by 2 bases, leaving 18 bases between them. The germline CDR1 and CDR2 sequences are SGHRS and YFSETQ. Here the CDR3 reads CASSLSPPGSNYGYTF. DNA for the CDR3: TGCGCCAGCAGCCTGTCTCCTCCCGGTTCAAACTATGGCTACACCTTC.

J is TRBJ2-1 and V is TRBV5-4; 9 bases agree with TRBD2. CDR1 SGHNT and CDR2 YYREEE come from the germline V gene (reference sequence). V was clipped by 4 bases and J by 7 bases; unmatched bases: 9. The CDR3 spans 15 residues. The DNA for the CDR3 is TGTGCCAGCAGCGCCCTAGCGGGGAACTTAAATGAGCAGTTCTTC. It encodes CASSALAGNLNEQFF.